Listed below are T cell receptor beta chains from one sample, sequenced in a study of blood T cell repertoires in COVID-19. Sequencing used immunoSEQ multiplex PCR; TCRdb keeps in-frame clones, though not all of them. Of about 270,000 clones in the sample, around 86% are singletons; the top ten hold about 8.7%. Sequences were obtained from peripheral blood. Source of these receptors: a man aged 40-55 years with active or convalescent COVID-19. Each CDR3 is given with its conserved first and last residue. Only some rows state a clone size, as once, few, many or a class for expanded clones.

size,J,V,CDR3
few,TRBJ2-7,TRBV9,CASSPRGEQYF
NA,TRBJ1-6,TRBV19,CASSIVPSGNSPLHF
NA,TRBJ2-4,TRBV7-9,CASSPGTSGNPELDIQYF
NA,TRBJ1-3,TRBV2,CASRTEFGVGGPSGNTIYF
NA,TRBJ1-2,TRBV5-4,CASSFPPGQGEYGYTF
NA,TRBJ2-7,TRBV11-3,CASSQMTRDREQYF
NA,TRBJ2-7,TRBV19,CASRMTSGRYEQYF
few,TRBJ2-6,TRBV9,CASSVATGSGANVLTF
NA,TRBJ2-2,TRBV27,CASTGGQGSFTGELFF
few,TRBJ1-6,TRBV11-3,CASSLEGAANSPLHF
NA,TRBJ2-1,TRBV30,CAGAVGWRKYNEQFF